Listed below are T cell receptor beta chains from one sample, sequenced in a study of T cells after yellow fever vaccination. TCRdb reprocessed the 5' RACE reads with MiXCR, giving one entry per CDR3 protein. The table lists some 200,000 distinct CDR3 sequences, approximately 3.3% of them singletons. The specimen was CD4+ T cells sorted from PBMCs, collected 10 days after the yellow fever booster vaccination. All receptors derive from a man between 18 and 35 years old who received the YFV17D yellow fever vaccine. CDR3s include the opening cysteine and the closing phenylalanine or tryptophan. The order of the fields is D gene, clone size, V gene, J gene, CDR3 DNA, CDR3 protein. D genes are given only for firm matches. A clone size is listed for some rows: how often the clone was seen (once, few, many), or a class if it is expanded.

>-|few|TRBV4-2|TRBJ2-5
TGTGCCAGCAGCCAACCAAGGGGAAGTGGGGGCCAAGAGACCCAGTACTTC
CASSQPRGSGGQETQYF
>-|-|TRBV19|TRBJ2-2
TGTGCCAGTAGTATAATGAAGTGGGGGGGACACCCGTACACCGGGGAGCTGTTTTTT
CASSIMKWGGHPYTGELFF
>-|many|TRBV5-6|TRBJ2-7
TGTGCCAGCAGCGGGGCCGCCTCCTACGAGCAGTACTTC
CASSGAASYEQYF
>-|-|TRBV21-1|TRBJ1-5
TGTGCCAGCAGCGACCACAGGGGTCAGCCCCAGCATTTT
CASSDHRGQPQHF
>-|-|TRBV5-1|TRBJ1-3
TGCGCCACCGGACCCGGGGACCCTGGAAACACCATATATTTT
CATGPGDPGNTIYF
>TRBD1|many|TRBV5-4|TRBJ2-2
TGTGCCAGCAGCTCCTTACAGGGGGCTCTGTCCGGGGAGCTGTTTTTT
CASSSLQGALSGELFF
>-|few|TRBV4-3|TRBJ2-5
TGCGCCAGCAGCCCTACCGGGGACGTTGGGGAGACCCAGTACTTC
CASSPTGDVGETQYF
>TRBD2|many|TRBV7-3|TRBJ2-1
TGTGCCAGCGGGACTAGCGGGGGGGCCAATGAGCAGTTCTTC
CASGTSGGANEQFF
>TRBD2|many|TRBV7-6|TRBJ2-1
TGTGCCAGCAGCTTAGTGGGACTAGCGGGGGGGCACGAGCAGTTCTTC
CASSLVGLAGGHEQFF
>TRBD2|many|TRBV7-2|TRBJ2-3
TGTGCCAGCAGCCCCCCGGGGAGCGGGGGACATACGCAGTATTTT
CASSPPGSGGHTQYF
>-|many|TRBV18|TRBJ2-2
TGTGCCAGCTCCAGAGGAGGGGACACCGGGGAGCTGTTTTTT
CASSRGGDTGELFF
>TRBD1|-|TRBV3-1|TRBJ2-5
TGTGCCAGCAGCCACGTTGGGACAGGGAGGTCCAAAGAGACCCAGTACTTC
CASSHVGTGRSKETQYF
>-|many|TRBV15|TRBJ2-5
TGTGCCACCAGCAGAGATCGGCTATTCCAAGAGACCCAGTACTTC
CATSRDRLFQETQYF
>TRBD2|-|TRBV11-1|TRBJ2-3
TGTGCCAGCAGCCCCGAACTAGCGGGACATCCAGATACGCAGTATTTT
CASSPELAGHPDTQYF
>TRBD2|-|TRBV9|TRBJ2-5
TGTGCCAGCAGTAGCGGGGGGTCCGCTGGGGAAACCCAGTACTTC
CASSSGGSAGETQYF
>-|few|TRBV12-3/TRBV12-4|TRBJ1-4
TGTGCCAGCAGTCAGGCAGGGCTAAGTGAAAAACTGTTTTTT
CASSQAGLSEKLFF
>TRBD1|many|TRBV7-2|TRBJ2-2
TGTGCCAGCAGCGCACAGGGGGTGGCGAACACCGGGGAGCTGTTTTTT
CASSAQGVANTGELFF
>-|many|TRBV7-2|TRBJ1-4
TGTGCCAGCAGTCGGTCAGGTACAACTAATGAAAAACTGTTTTTT
CASSRSGTTNEKLFF
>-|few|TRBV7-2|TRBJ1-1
TGTGCCAGCAGCCAAAGCGGACGGTCGATCACTGAAGCTTTCTTT
CASSQSGRSITEAFF
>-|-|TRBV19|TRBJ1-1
TGTGCCAGTAGTCTAAGGACGGCTGAAGCTTTCTTT
CASSLRTAEAFF
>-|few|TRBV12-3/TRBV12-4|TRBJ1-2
TGTGCCAGCAGTTTAGCGCGCGCGGTCTATGGCTACACCTTC
CASSLARAVYGYTF
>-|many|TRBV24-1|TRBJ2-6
TGTGCCACCAGTGATTTCAGCTCTGGGGCCAACGTCCTGACTTTC
CATSDFSSGANVLTF
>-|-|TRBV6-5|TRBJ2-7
TGTGCCAGCAGTTGGACAGCGGCCCACGAGCAGTACTTC
CASSWTAAHEQYF
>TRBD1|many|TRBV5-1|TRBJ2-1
TGCGCCAGGGGACTCCGGGACAGGGGAATCGATGAGCAGTTCTTC
CARGLRDRGIDEQFF
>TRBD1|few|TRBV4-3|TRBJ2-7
TGCGCCAGCAGCCGAGACAGGGGGTTCTACGAGCAGTACTTC
CASSRDRGFYEQYF
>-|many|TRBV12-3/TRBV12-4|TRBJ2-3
TGTGCCAGCAGTTTCAGGGGCGGTGATACGCAGTATTTT
CASSFRGGDTQYF
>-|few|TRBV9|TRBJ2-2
TGTGCCAGCAGCGGGGGACCAGGATGGACCGGGGAGCTGTTTTTT
CASSGGPGWTGELFF
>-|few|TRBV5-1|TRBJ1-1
TGCGCCAGCAAAAGCAGGGCACCGAACACTGAAGCTTTCTTT
CASKSRAPNTEAFF
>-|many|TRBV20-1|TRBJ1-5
TGCAGTGCTCATACCGACGGGGGGAAGTATAGCAATCAGCCCCAGCATTTT
CSAHTDGGKYSNQPQHF
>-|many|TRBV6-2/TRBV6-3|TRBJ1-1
TGTGCCAGCAGTTACGACACTGAAGCTTTCTTT
CASSYDTEAFF
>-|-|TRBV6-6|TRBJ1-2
TGTGCCAGCAGTTCTGGGGGGGACGGATATGGCTACACCTTC
CASSSGGDGYGYTF
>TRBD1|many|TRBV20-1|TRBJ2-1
TGCAGTGCTTACGACAGGGGGCTCGGTGAGCAGTTCTTC
CSAYDRGLGEQFF
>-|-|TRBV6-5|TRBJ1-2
TGTGCCAGCAGTTACGGCCTCCCTAGGACCTACACCTTC
CASSYGLPRTYTF
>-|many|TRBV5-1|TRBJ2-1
TGCGCCAGCAGCCTCCGGGGGCTATCCTACAATGAGCAGTTCTTC
CASSLRGLSYNEQFF
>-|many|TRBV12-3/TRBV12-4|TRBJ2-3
TGTGCCAGCAGGAGACAGGCATACACAGATACGCAGTATTTT
CASRRQAYTDTQYF
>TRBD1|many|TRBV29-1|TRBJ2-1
TGCAGCGTTGAGGGACAGGGGGCGGCCAATGAGCAGTTCTTC
CSVEGQGAANEQFF
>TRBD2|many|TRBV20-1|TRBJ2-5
TGCAGTGCTAGCGAGGGACGGGGGGACGTAGAGACCCAGTACTTC
CSASEGRGDVETQYF
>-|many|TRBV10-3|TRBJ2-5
TGTGCCATGGGCGAGGAGACCCAGTACTTC
CAMGEETQYF
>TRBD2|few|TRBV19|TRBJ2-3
TGTGCCAGTAGTCGACTAGCGGGGGGCCTCACAGATACGCAGTATTTT
CASSRLAGGLTDTQYF
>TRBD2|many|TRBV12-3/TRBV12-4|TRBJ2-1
TGTGCCAGCAGTCTAGCGGGGGGCGTCTCCTACAATGAGCAGTTCTTC
CASSLAGGVSYNEQFF
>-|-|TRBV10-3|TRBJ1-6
TGTGCCATCAGCCCCACGAATTCACCCCTCCACTTT
CAISPTNSPLHF
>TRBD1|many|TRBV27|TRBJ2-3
TGTGCCAGCGGAAGACAGGGGAGTTTAGATACGCAGTATTTT
CASGRQGSLDTQYF
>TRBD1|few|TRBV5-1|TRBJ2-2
TGCGCCAGCAAGGGCTCGGGACAGGGGGCCGGGGAGCTGTTTTTT
CASKGSGQGAGELFF
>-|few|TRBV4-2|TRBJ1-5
TGTGCCAGCAGCCAAGAGGTTCGCGGCGGCAATCAGCCCCAGCATTTT
CASSQEVRGGNQPQHF
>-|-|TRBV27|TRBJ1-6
TGTGCCAGCAGTTTAGGTGGCAGCTTCTGGTCACCCCTCCACTTT
CASSLGGSFWSPLHF
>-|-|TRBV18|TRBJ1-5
TGTGCCAGCTCATGGGGGGCCGATCAGCCCCAGCATTTT
CASSWGADQPQHF
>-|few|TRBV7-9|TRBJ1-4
TGTGCCAGCAGCTTTTTGGACAGCCTTGAAAAACTGTTTTTT
CASSFLDSLEKLFF
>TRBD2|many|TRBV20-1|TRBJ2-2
TGCAGTGCTCCCAATAACCTCGCGGGGGGAAGGACCGGGGAGCTGTTTTTT
CSAPNNLAGGRTGELFF
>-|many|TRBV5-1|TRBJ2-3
TGCGCCAGCAGATTGGAGGGGGCTGAGGTAGATACGCAGTATTTT
CASRLEGAEVDTQYF
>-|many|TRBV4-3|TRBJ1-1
TGCGCCAGCAGCCAAAATCCTGGAGGGGCCACTGAAGCTTTCTTT
CASSQNPGGATEAFF
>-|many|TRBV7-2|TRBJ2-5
TGTGCCAGCAGCGACGGACCCCAGGGGACCCAGTACTTC
CASSDGPQGTQYF
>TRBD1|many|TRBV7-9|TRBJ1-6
TGTGCCAGCAGCGCCCGGGACAGGGCTTCACCCCTCCACTTT
CASSARDRASPLHF
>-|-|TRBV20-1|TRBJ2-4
TGCAGTGCTCAGACTAGGGAGGACATTCAGTACTTC
CSAQTREDIQYF
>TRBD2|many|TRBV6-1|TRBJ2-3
TGTGCCAGCAGGACCCTAGCGGGGGGTCCAGATACGCAGTATTTT
CASRTLAGGPDTQYF
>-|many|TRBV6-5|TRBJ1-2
TGTGCCAGCAGTTACTCCAGGGGCCGTGGCTACACCTTC
CASSYSRGRGYTF